This TCR beta chain comes out of a study of CD8 T cells in ankylosing spondylitis. Study outcomes and limitations: Certain motif variants had earlier been reported in reactive arthritis synovial fluid and blood. Clones that were linked to disease were CD8+ and were relatively rare in peripheral blood. It was reported that disease-linked clones were significantly enriched in matched ankylosing spondylitis synovial fluid. Ankylosing spondylitis blood appeared to be characterized by a TCR beta motif of fewer than ten highly homologous variants.

Making the TCR beta libraries involved quantitative 5'-RACE with molecular barcodes. Each CDR3 protein gets one entry after TCRdb re-called the 5' RACE reads with MiXCR. Counted here are 700,000 to 850,000 distinct CDR3 sequences, 12% occurring once; the ten biggest clones make up 0.51%. This clonotype was found a few times. The antigen is unknown. Germline V gives CDR1 MNHEY, CDR2 SVGAGI. The CDR3 extends over 13 amino acids. With 1 base removed from V and 2 bases from J, the gap between germline ends came to 5 bases. The chain is built from TRBV6-5 and TRBJ1-1; D not certain. This TCR came from a male donor with ankylosing spondylitis. Sequenced sample: blood, either unsorted or a sorted T cell fraction (not recorded which). CDR3 DNA sequence: TGTGCCAGCAGTTACTTTGAAAACACTGAAGCTTTCTTT. This codes for CASSYFENTEAFF.